Sequencing of this T cell receptor (beta chain) was carried out in a study of identical twins (dated by TCRdb to 2016 to 2018). For the wider study: TCR alpha and beta repertoires from monozygotic twins, unrelated adults of various ages and cord blood were deep-sequenced to test whether fetal clonotypes persist. To rule out contamination, replicate twin experiments were performed at different times with different library preparation protocols. On the study overall, not on this receptor specifically: Compared with coincidental sharing between unrelated individuals, out-of-frame TCR alpha sequences shared between twins showed an excess of sequences with low generation probability. Out-of-frame TCR alpha sharing in monozygotic twins was systematically underestimated by recombination models, whereas sharing between unrelated individuals was in agreement with the recombination models. Excess twin sharing in beta out-of-frame sequences was weaker because fewer shared sequences lowered the signal-to-noise ratio. Because the same donors could not be followed over many years, the conclusions depended on cross-sectional statistical analysis. Fewer insertions were carried by abundant cord blood beta clonotypes; a weaker similar trend was observed in young adult naive repertoires, while no such trend was observed in memory repertoires. Invariant T cells such as MAIT and iNKT could partly confound zero-insertion analyses, though diverse VJ usage argued against this for most clonotypes.

This clonotype was seen a handful of times. What antigen it recognizes has not been identified. No base quality values were provided; no much bigger clone lies one nucleotide off. Every donor in the study was a healthy Caucasian. The researchers also sequenced three unrelated adults who were not twins: a male aged 18 to 29, a male aged 50 to 59, and a female aged 50 to 59. Miltenyi CD45RO+ enrichment and human naive T-cell isolation kits were used to isolate memory (CD45RO+) and naive T cells from PBMC. Libraries came from 5' RACE. Sequenced on an Illumina HiSeq 2000. Template switching introduced a universal primer binding site; the final cDNA contained a unique molecular identifier, enabling accurate counting of TCR cDNA molecules. First-strand cDNA for TCR alpha and beta chains was synthesized from specific primers in the conserved constant-segment region. To control for contamination, every cDNA library carried two barcodes: a SMART-Mk sample barcode plus Illumina barcodes. Two successive PCR steps introduced TruSeq adapter sequences along with Illumina sample barcodes. The TCR alpha and beta cDNA libraries were sequenced on the Illumina HiSeq platform using custom primers. Processing in the source paper ran as follows. MiGEC processed the raw reads to extract unique molecular identifiers, while MiXCR was used to determine the CDR3 positions. Recombination models were inferred per individual with the repgenHMM and IGoR tools using an EM algorithm. The analysis of shared clonotypes was done with the tcR package in R, with sharing normalized by the product of cloneset sizes. Out-of-frame nonproductive sequences were analyzed to study raw recombination free of thymic and clonal selection effects. The public sequencing data were trimmed at Q25 with fastp and processed into clonotypes with MiXCR by TCRdb, which kept only in-frame beta chains. Rows with one shared CDR3 protein collapse into an entry with the most common genes and DNA. The V and J calls and clone size come from TCRdb's table, not from the authors' own analysis. This sample comprises around 370,000 distinct CDR3 sequences, roughly 10% of them detected only once. The ten largest clones capture about 8.1% of the sample.

Between the V and J ends, shortened by 7 bases and 8 bases respectively, the junction contains 21 bases. CDR1 SQVTM and CDR2 ANQGSEA are derived from the germline V gene. The cysteine opens and the phenylalanine closes a CDR3 of 14 amino acids. The kept DNA is CDR3 alone, 42 bases in frame from the first base. Recombination linked TRBV29-1 to TRBJ2-1; the best D guess is TRBD2, with 5 bases matching. The TCR was taken from a woman in her fifties or sixties in good health. Sequencing was carried out using naive T cells sorted from blood. The label giving this sample's cell subset or site can be read as: cells isolated with a human naive T-cell isolation kit. The CDR3 loop reads CSASRTTKIDEQFF. The bases read TGCAGCGCTAGCAGGACCACAAAGATCGATGAGCAGTTCTTC.